Following are 9 T cell receptor beta chains from one sample sequenced in a study of cytomegalovirus exposure and HLA in healthy donors. Primers: 60 Vbeta forward and 13 Jbeta reverse. Data came from immunoSEQ multiplex PCR; TCRdb stores just in-frame clones and leaves some out. The table shows 150,000 to 200,000 clones, with 80% occurring only once. The sample consisted of PBMCs. These receptors were obtained from a man in his forties in good health and CMV-seronegative.

This clone was observed a handful of times. The rearrangement joins TRBV4-3 to TRBJ1-6; 8 bases are a match to TRBD1. The CDR3 sequence is 19 residues long. Losses at the gene ends were 0 bases for V and 3 bases for J; bases not matched to a gene: 10. Germline V CDR1 and CDR2: LGHNA, YSLEER. The CDR3 region is CASSQELMDRVLYNSPLHF. CDR3 sequence (DNA): TGCGCCAGCAGCCAAGAATTGATGGACAGGGTCCTCTATAATTCACCCCTCCACTTT.

J is TRBJ1-1 and V is TRBV5-6; tentative D call: TRBD1 (5 bases). Trimming shortened V by 1 base and J by 8 bases, and 6 bases separated the two germline ends. Germline CDR1 reads SGHDT; CDR2 reads YYEEEE. This CDR3 region has 11 residues. The CDR3 sequence: CASSLRGEAFF. The CDR3 DNA follows: TGTGCCAGCAGCTTGAGGGGCGAAGCTTTCTTT.

The V and J genes are TRBV30 and TRBJ1-6, with D uncertain. The CDR3 has 13 amino acids. In germline, CDR1 is GTSNPN, CDR2 SVGIG (reference sequence). Trimming cost V 3 bases and J 0 bases, with 3 bases left between them. CDR3 DNA: TGTGCCTGGAGGAGCTCCTATAATTCACCCCTCCACTTT. This gives the protein CAWRSSYNSPLHF. The complete variable domain, with remaining parts taken from reference TRBV30 and TRBJ1-6, reads SQTIHQWPATLVQPVGSPLSLECTVEGTSNPNLYWYRQAAGRGLQLLFYSVGIGQISSEVPQNLSASRPQDRQFILSSKKLLLSDSGFYLCAWRSSYNSPLHFGNGTRLTVT.

V is TRBV7-7 and J is TRBJ2-7, with a weak D call TRBD2 (5 bases). The CDR3 sequence is 14 residues long. V dropped 5 bases and J dropped 0 bases, with 11 bases sitting between them. The germline CDR1 and CDR2 sequences are SSHAT and FNYEAQ (reference sequence). The CDR3 DNA reads TGTGCCAGCAGCCTCGGGATGAGCTCCTACGAGCAGTACTTC. It is translated as CASSLGMSSYEQYF. The full variable domain, completed using reference TRBV7-7 and TRBJ2-7, is GAGVSQSPRYKVTKRGQDVTLRCDPISSHATLYWYQQALGQGPEFLTYFNYEAQPDKSGLPSDRFSAERPEGSISTLTIQRTEQRDSAMYRCASSLGMSSYEQYFGPGTRLTVT.

The chain combines TRBV7-2 with TRBJ2-3; D is unresolved. Germline CDR1 and CDR2: SGHTA and FQGNSA. The CDR3 is made up of 12 amino acids. V was pared by 5 bases and J by 6 bases, with 9 bases between. CDR3: CASSVPGDTQYF. CDR3 in DNA: TGTGCCAGCAGCGTCCCCGGGGATACGCAGTATTTT.

This chain joins TRBV19 and TRBJ1-3; TRBD1 matches 8 bases. Germline V lookup: CDR1 LNHDA, CDR2 SQIVND (reference sequence). This CDR3 is built from 16 residues. The junction had 12 bases not matched to a gene; V was cut back by 6 bases and J by 5 bases. The CDR3 loop reads CASSPGQGTFRNTIYF. CDR3 DNA sequence: TGTGCCAGTAGCCCTGGACAGGGAACCTTCAGAAACACCATATATTTT.

The chain employs TRBV9 and TRBJ2-1; maybe TRBD2 (6 bases). Germline V gene data show CDR1 as SGDLS and CDR2 as YYNGEE. The CDR3 consists of 14 residues. V was cut by 6 bases and J by 5 bases, with 15 bases left in between. CDR3 sequence reads: CASNRPGANNEQFF. CDR3 DNA sequence: TGTGCCAGCAACCGGCCGGGAGCCAACAATGAGCAGTTCTTC.

The gene calls are TRBV4-1 and TRBJ2-2; tentative D call: TRBD2 (6 bases). Trimming cost V 4 bases and J 1 base, with 10 bases left between them. CDR1 MGHRA and CDR2 YSYEKL come from the germline V gene. This CDR3 comprises 15 residues. CDR3 residues: CASSLLEGNTGELFF. The CDR3 DNA follows: TGCGCCAGCAGCCTCCTGGAGGGGAACACCGGGGAGCTGTTTTTT.

The chain couples TRBV18 to TRBJ2-7, with TRBD1 identical over 9 bases. After removal of 3 bases from V and 5 bases from J, the junction contained 2 bases not matched to a gene. CDR3 size: 13 residues. Germline-derived CDR1 and CDR2 are KGHSH and LQKENI. This chain's CDR3 is CASSPGTGNEQYF. CDR3 DNA: TGTGCCAGCTCACCTGGGACAGGGAACGAGCAGTACTTC.